These 7 T cell receptor beta chains originate from one sample sequenced in a study of T cells after yellow fever vaccination. TCRdb ran MiXCR on the 5' RACE reads and lists one entry per CDR3 protein. The sample holds under 300,000 distinct CDR3 sequences, more than 6.5% seen once. The sequencing here drew on CD4+ T cells sorted from PBMCs, taken on the day of the yellow fever booster vaccination. The source is a man aged 25-45 years who received the YFV17D yellow fever vaccine.

The table lists this clonotype with a few counts. The rearrangement uses TRBV7-9 and TRBJ2-4; 10 bases are shared with TRBD1. Trimming took 4 bases from V and 7 from J; bases not matched to a gene: 4. Germline V gene data show CDR1 as SEHNR and CDR2 as FQNEAQ (reference sequence). The CDR3 length is 14 residues. The CDR3 DNA sequence: TGTGCCAGCAGCTACGGGACAGGGGACAACATTCAGTACTTC. Its translation: CASSYGTGDNIQYF.

There are many counts of this clonotype. V usage is TRBV5-1 and J usage is TRBJ2-1, with D perhaps assigned TRBD1 or TRBD2 (5 bases each). Germline CDR1 SGHRS, CDR2 YFSETQ. This CDR3 region has 12 residues. V was clipped by 0 bases and J by 13 bases, with 11 bases between them. CDR3 sequence: CASSLEGTPQFF. DNA for the CDR3: TGCGCCAGCAGCTTGGAAGGGACCCCCCAGTTCTTC.

This clonotype was picked up many times. The CDR3 DNA reads TGCGCCAGCAGCTTGACTAGCGGGTTGTACAATGAGCAGTTCTTC. Translating it yields CASSLTSGLYNEQFF. This sequence joins TRBV5-1 and TRBJ2-1; the match to TRBD2 covers 9 bases. In germline, CDR1 is SGHRS, CDR2 YFSETQ. With V trimmed by 1 base and J by 4 bases, 3 bases remained unmatched. This CDR3 has 15 amino acids.

The chain recombines TRBV4-3 with TRBJ2-7; 7 positions match TRBD2. The junction had 14 bases not matched to a gene; V was cut back by 0 bases and J by 0 bases. The CDR3 is 19 amino acids. The germline V gene encodes CDR1 LGHNA and CDR2 YSLEER. The CDR3 DNA follows: TGCGCCAGCAGCCAAGATGCCCTTCCCCGGGAGGCGCTCTCCTACGAGCAGTACTTC. Translation gives CASSQDALPREALSYEQYF.

This clonotype was recorded many times. V usage is TRBV20-1 and J usage is TRBJ2-3; D unresolved. The CDR3 has 14 residues. V lost 3 bases and J lost 0, with 10 bases in between. The germline CDR1 and CDR2 sequences are DFQATT and SNEGSKA (reference sequence). DNA for the CDR3: TGCAGTGCTAGGCGTCGGATTAGCACAGATACGCAGTATTTT. It encodes CSARRRISTDTQYF.

The gene calls are TRBV19 and TRBJ2-7; D may be TRBD1 (6 bases). V lost 5 bases to trimming and J lost 7 bases, with 24 bases between them. The CDR3 totals 16 residues. The germline gives CDR1 LNHDA, CDR2 SQIVND (reference sequence). The CDR3: CASSEYSGTSGGEQYF. Here the CDR3 DNA reads TGTGCCAGTAGTGAGTATTCCGGGACATCTGGAGGAGAGCAGTACTTC.

This clonotype showed up many times. The chain joins TRBV6-5 to TRBJ2-2; D gene ambiguous. Germline CDR1 and CDR2: MNHEY and SVGAGI. Between the trimmed V and J ends, which lost 0 bases and 4 bases, there was a span of 6 bases. The CDR3 is 14 residues long. The CDR3 here is CASSYSGRTGELFF. As DNA, the CDR3 is TGTGCCAGCAGTTACTCAGGACGCACCGGGGAGCTGTTTTTT.